The subject of this entry is one T cell receptor beta chain. One end of the junction is discordant with germline, which a read error may explain. The authors made TCR beta cDNA from about 500 ng total RNA with a constant-region primer. What produced the TCR beta libraries was three nested multiplex PCR rounds using slightly modified ARM-PCR. Rounds one and two of PCR, each of approximately 11 cycles, were primed with TRBV1-TRBV30 forward primers and a C-beta reverse primer. TCRdb re-derived calls from the multiplex PCR reads in MiXCR, one entry per CDR3 protein. The sample includes 300,000 to 350,000 distinct CDR3 sequences, about two thirds seen only once; the top ten take about 6.5%. CDR1 is MGHRA and CDR2 is YSYEKL in the germline V gene. The CDR3 has 14 residues. Unsorted whole blood supplied the blood RNA, and germline DNA was isolated too. These data belong to a study of tumor-infiltrating lymphocytes in primary liver carcinoma.

The source material was peripheral blood. This rearrangement joins TRBV4-1 to TRBJ2-2; D remains ambiguous. This sequence originates from a man between 40 and 49 years old with primary liver carcinoma and hepatitis B virus infection. The CDR3 protein is CVSSSEYNTGELFF. CDR3 DNA: TGCGTCAGCAGCTCCGAGTACAACACCGGGGAGCTGTTTTTT.